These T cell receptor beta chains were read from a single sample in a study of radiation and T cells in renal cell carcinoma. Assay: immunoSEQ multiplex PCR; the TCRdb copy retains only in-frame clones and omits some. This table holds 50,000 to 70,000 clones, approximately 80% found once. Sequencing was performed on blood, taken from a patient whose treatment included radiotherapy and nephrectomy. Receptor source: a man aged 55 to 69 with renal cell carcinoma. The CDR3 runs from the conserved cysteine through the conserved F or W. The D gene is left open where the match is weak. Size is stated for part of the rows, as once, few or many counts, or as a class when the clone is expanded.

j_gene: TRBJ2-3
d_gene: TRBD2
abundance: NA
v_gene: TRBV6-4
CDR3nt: TGTGCCAGCACTCCCACTAGCGGATCCACAGATACGCAGTATTTT
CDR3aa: CASTPTSGSTDTQYF

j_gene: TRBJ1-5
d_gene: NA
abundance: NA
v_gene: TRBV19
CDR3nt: TGTGCCAGTAGGGGAGACCCGGGGAATCAGCCCCAGCATTTT
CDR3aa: CASRGDPGNQPQHF

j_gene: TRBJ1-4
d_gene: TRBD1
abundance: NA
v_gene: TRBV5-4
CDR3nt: TGTGCCAGCAGCAGGAGGGGGCAAGATGAAAAACTGTTTTTT
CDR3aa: CASSRRGQDEKLFF

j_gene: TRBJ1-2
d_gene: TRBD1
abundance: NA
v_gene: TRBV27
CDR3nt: TGTGCCAGCAGTTCAGGAGGACAGGGCTTGGCCCTTTACACCTTC
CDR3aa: CASSSGGQGLALYTF

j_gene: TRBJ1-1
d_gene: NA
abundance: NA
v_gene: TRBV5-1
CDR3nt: TGCGCCAGCAGCTTAACCGGGAGCATGAACACTGAAGCTTTCTTT
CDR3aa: CASSLTGSMNTEAFF

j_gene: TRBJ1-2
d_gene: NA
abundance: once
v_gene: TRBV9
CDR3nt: TGTGCCAGCAGCGTAGGTAGAGAGTCGGGCTATGGCTACACCTTC
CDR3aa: CASSVGRESGYGYTF

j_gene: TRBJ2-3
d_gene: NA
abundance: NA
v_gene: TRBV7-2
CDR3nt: TGTGCCAGCAGCTTAGAGTCAGGTCAAGATACGCAGTATTTT
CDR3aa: CASSLESGQDTQYF

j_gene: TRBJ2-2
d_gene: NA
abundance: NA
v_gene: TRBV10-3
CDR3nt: TGTGCCATCAGTGAGGGGACCGCGAACACCGGGGAGCTGTTTTTT
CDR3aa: CAISEGTANTGELFF

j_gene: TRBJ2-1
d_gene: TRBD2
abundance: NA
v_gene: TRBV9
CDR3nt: TGTGCCAGCAGCGTAGTTTCTAGCGGGAGCACACGCAATGAGCAGTTCTTC
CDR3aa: CASSVVSSGSTRNEQFF

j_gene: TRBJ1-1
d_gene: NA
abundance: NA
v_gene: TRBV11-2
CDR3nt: TGTGCCAGCAGCTTATTAAGTCAAGGAGACACTGAAGCTTTCTTT
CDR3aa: CASSLLSQGDTEAFF

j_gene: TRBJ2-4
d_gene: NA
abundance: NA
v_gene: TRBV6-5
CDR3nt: TGTGCCAGCAGAACAGTGGGAGAAAACATTCAGTACTTC
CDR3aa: CASRTVGENIQYF

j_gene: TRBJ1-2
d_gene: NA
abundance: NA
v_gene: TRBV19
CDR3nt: TGTGCCAGCCGACCTTCCCTTGACAGCTATTATGGCTACACCTTC
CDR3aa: CASRPSLDSYYGYTF

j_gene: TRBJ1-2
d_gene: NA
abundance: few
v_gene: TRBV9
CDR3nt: TGTGCCAGCAGCGTAGAAGGAGGGTTGGGGGGCTACACCTTC
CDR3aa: CASSVEGGLGGYTF

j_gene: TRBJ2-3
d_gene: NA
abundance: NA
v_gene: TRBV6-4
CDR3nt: TGTGCCAGCAGTGACCGGGGAGATGGGACAGATACGCAGTATTTT
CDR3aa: CASSDRGDGTDTQYF

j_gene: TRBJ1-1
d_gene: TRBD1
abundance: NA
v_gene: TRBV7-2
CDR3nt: TGTGCCAGCAGCCTTAACAGGGGGGGCACTGAAGCTTTCTTT
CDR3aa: CASSLNRGGTEAFF

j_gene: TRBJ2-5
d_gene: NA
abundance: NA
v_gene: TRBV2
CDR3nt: TGTGCCAGCAAATTGGTACAAGAGACCCAGTACTTC
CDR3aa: CASKLVQETQYF

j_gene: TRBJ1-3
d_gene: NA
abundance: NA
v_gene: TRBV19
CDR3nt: TGTGCCAGTAGTATGCCAGGGTGGTCTGGAAACACCATATATTTT
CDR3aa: CASSMPGWSGNTIYF

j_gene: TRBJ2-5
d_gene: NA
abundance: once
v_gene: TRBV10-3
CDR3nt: TGTGCCATCAGGGTGACTGGCCAAGAGACCCAGTACTTC
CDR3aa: CAIRVTGQETQYF

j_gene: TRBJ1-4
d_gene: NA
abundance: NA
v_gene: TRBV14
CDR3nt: TGTGCCAGCAGCCCTTCGACTCTGGCTAATGAAAAACTGTTTTTT
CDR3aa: CASSPSTLANEKLFF

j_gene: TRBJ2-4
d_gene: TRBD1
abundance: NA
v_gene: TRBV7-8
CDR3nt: TGTGCCAGCAGCGGACAGGGCGTCAAAAACATTCAGTACTTC
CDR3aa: CASSGQGVKNIQYF

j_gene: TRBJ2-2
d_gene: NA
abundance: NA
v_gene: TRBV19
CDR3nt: TGTGCCAGTAAGGCAGGGCTGAACACCGGGGAGCTGTTTTTT
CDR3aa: CASKAGLNTGELFF

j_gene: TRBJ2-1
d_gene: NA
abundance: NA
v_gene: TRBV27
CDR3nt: TGTGCCAGCAGTGTTAGTCCCTTTGAGCAGTTCTTC
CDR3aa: CASSVSPFEQFF

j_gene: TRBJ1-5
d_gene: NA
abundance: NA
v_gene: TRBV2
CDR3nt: TGTGCCAGCAGTGAGGCGCCCCAGGGCCAGCCCCAGCATTTT
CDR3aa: CASSEAPQGQPQHF

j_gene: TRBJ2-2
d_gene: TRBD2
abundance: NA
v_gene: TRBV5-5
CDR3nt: TGTGCCAGCAGCTCTGGACTAGCGGGGGTCAACACCGGGGAGCTGTTTTTT
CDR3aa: CASSSGLAGVNTGELFF

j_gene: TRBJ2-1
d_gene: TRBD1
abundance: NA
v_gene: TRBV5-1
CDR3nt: TGCGCCAGCAGCTTGGCTGAGACCGGGACAGGAAAGTTCTTC
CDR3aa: CASSLAETGTGKFF

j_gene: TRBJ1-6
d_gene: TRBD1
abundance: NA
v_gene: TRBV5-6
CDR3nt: TGTGCCAGCAGGGCCCGGGACAGAAATTCACCCCTCCACTTT
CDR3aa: CASRARDRNSPLHF

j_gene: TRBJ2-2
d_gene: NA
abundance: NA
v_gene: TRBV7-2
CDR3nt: TGTGCCAGCAGCAAGGACGTGGCGAACACCGGGGAGCTGTTTTTT
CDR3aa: CASSKDVANTGELFF

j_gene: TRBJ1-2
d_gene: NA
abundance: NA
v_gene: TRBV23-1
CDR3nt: TGCGCCAGCAGTCAATTCAGTATCGATGGCTACACCTTC
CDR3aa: CASSQFSIDGYTF

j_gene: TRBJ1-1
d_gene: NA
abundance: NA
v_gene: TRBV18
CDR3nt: TGTGCCAGCTCACCATCGACCGGGAACACTGAAGCTTTCTTT
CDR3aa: CASSPSTGNTEAFF